These 28 T cell receptor beta chains originate from one sample sequenced in a study of vaccination effects on CD4 cells after COVID-19. These receptors lack a known antigen. Libraries were prepared by immunoSEQ multiplex PCR; TCRdb keeps only in-frame clonotypes and omits some of them. The table includes some 17,000 clones, approximately 70% detected once. In the ViraFEST assay, antigen-specific CD4+ clonotypes were identified by expansion after peptide-pool stimulation. It was after approximately 11 days of culture that CD4+ T cells were isolated. Participants got two doses of BNT162b2 or mRNA-1273 vaccine. The sequenced sample was CD4+ T cells from PBMCs cultured with SARS-CoV-2 spike peptides, obtained after COVID-19 vaccination. The receptors here all came from a human donor who received a COVID-19 vaccine.

The count of this clone is one. The chain employs TRBV3-1 (or the pseudogene TRBV3-2) and TRBJ1-3; 8 nucleotides align to TRBD1. The germline V gene has CDR1 LGHDT and CDR2 YNNKEL (reference sequence). The CDR3 contains 15 residues. Unmatched junction bases numbered 5, after V lost 4 bases and J lost 3 bases. Here the CDR3 DNA reads TGTGCCAGCAGCCCGACAGGGGTTGATGGAAACACCATATATTTT. This encodes CASSPTGVDGNTIYF.

V usage is TRBV27 and J usage is TRBJ2-3; D gene ambiguous. The CDR3 totals 13 residues. V lost 8 bases to trimming and J lost 4 bases, with 13 bases between them. From germline, CDR1 is MNHEY and CDR2 SMNVEV (reference sequence). CDR3 amino acids: CASCPRGADTQYF. The CDR3 DNA follows: TGTGCCAGCTGCCCGCGTGGAGCAGATACGCAGTATTTT.

V gene TRBV10-3 combines with J gene TRBJ1-5; a possible D gene is TRBD1 (6 bases). Trimming removed 2 bases from V and 4 bases from J, with 9 bases in between. Germline lookup yields CDR1 ENHRY and CDR2 SYGVKD. The CDR3 is made up of 14 amino acids. CDR3 sequence reads: CAISEGQRNQPQHF. The DNA for the CDR3 is TGTGCCATCAGTGAGGGACAGAGAAATCAGCCCCAGCATTTT.

The chain carries TRBV29-1 and TRBJ2-1; 8 bases are a match to TRBD1. CDR1 and CDR2 (germline): SQVTM, ANQGSEA. Trimming took 6 bases from V and 2 from J; bases not matched to a gene: 6. This CDR3 has 14 residues. The DNA for the CDR3 is TGCAGCGTGGAAAACAGGGGGACCTACAATGAGCAGTTCTTC. Protein product: CSVENRGTYNEQFF.

The chain has TRBV3-1 (or the pseudogene TRBV3-2) and TRBJ1-1; D perhaps matches TRBD1 (5 bases). V was cut by 1 base and J by 8 bases, with 17 bases left in between. The length of the CDR3 is 15 residues. The germline V gene encodes CDR1 LGHDT and CDR2 YNNKEL (reference sequence). This CDR3 is CASSQGGGLATEAFF. For the CDR3, the DNA is TGTGCCAGCAGCCAAGGGGGGGGACTGGCCACAGAAGCTTTCTTT.

The rearrangement uses TRBV6-2 or TRBV6-3 and TRBJ2-2, with a possible D match to TRBD2 (7 bases). Trimming stripped 5 bases from V and 7 bases from J, with 26 bases between. The germline V gene has CDR1 MNHEY and CDR2 SVGEGT. The CDR3 sequence is 18 residues long. The CDR3 loop is CASSHYAVSGGRSGELFF. CDR3 sequence (DNA): TGTGCCAGCAGTCATTACGCCGTGTCCGGGGGGCGCAGCGGGGAGCTGTTTTTT.

This clone has a count of ten or more. The gene calls are TRBV3-1 (or the pseudogene TRBV3-2) and TRBJ1-1; no reliable D call. CDR3 size: 14 residues. Trimming took off 5 bases at V and 5 bases at J, with 15 bases between the two ends. Germline V gives CDR1 LGHDT, CDR2 YNNKEL (reference sequence). The CDR3 nucleotides are TGTGCCAGCAGCTACGGAAGTTCCCGGACTGAAGCTTTCTTT. Amino acid sequence: CASSYGSSRTEAFF.

This chain joins TRBV10-3 and TRBJ1-4; no firm D call. This CDR3 is built from 15 residues. The germline CDR1 and CDR2 sequences are ENHRY and SYGVKD. Trimming shortened V by 0 bases and J by 2 bases, and 7 bases separated the two germline ends. DNA for the CDR3: TGTGCCATCAGTGAGTCGAGTGGTACTAATGAAAAACTGTTTTTT. Translating gives CAISESSGTNEKLFF.

Comments on this clone: The same CDR3 arises from other DNA sequences in this sample as well. This chain connects TRBV5-1 to TRBJ2-5; no clear D gene. In germline, CDR1 is SGHRS, CDR2 YFSETQ. Trimming cost V 4 bases and J 3 bases, with 4 bases left between them. This CDR3 has 11 amino acids. Here the CDR3 DNA reads TGCGCCAGCAGCAACGAAGAGACCCAGTACTTC. This gives the protein CASSNEETQYF.

The chain recombines TRBV7-2 with TRBJ1-2, with D unresolved. Germline CDR1 SGHTA, CDR2 FQGNSA. Trimming shortened V by 5 bases and J by 8 bases, and 12 bases separated the two germline ends. The CDR3 extends over 12 amino acids. CDR3 amino acids: CASSKRIGGYTF. The CDR3, as DNA: TGTGCCAGCAGCAAAAGAATTGGGGGCTACACCTTC. Based on the CDR3 plus reference TRBV7-2 and TRBJ1-2, the full variable domain is GAGVSQSPSNKVTEKGKDVELRCDPISGHTALYWYRQSLGQGLEFLIYFQGNSAPDKSGLPSDRFSAERTGGSVSTLTIQRTQQEDSAVYLCASSKRIGGYTFGSGTRLTVV.

This rearrangement joins TRBV30 to TRBJ1-5; a weak D match, TRBD1 (5 bases). V lost 2 bases to trimming and J lost 7 bases, with 12 bases between them. The CDR3 runs 13 residues. CDR1 is GTSNPN, CDR2 SVGIG, per germline (reference sequence). CDR3 residues: CAWSRTGGQPQHF. In nucleotides, the CDR3 is TGTGCCTGGAGTCGGACCGGGGGGCAGCCCCAGCATTTT.

This clone was seen only a few times. The chain recombines TRBV4-2 with TRBJ2-6; D perhaps matches TRBD1 (6 bases). V lost 4 bases, J lost 0 bases, and 10 bases lay in between. The CDR3 has 16 amino acids. Germline V gene lookup returns CDR1 LGHNA and CDR2 YNFKEQ. Here the CDR3 DNA reads TGTGCCAGCAGCCTAGACAGGTCCTCTGGGGCCAACGTCCTGACTTTC. Translating gives CASSLDRSSGANVLTF.

The chain joins TRBV7-2 to TRBJ2-1; 7 bases align to TRBD2. J was trimmed by 2 bases and V by 5 bases; bases with no gene match: 9. The CDR3 totals 16 residues. Germline CDR1 is SGHTA and CDR2 is FQGNSA. This chain's CDR3 is CASSPPRLAPYNEQFF. CDR3 nucleotides: TGTGCCAGCAGCCCACCCCGACTAGCCCCCTACAATGAGCAGTTCTTC.

The chain has TRBV11-2 and TRBJ1-1; no definite D call. Trimming removed 5 bases from V and 7 bases from J, with 14 bases in between. Germline CDR1 reads SGHAT; CDR2 reads FQNNGV. CDR3 length: 13 amino acids. CDR3 DNA sequence: TGTGCCAGCAGCCGCCGCCGGGATCTTGAAGCTTTCTTT. It codes for CASSRRRDLEAFF. Drawing the rest from reference TRBV11-2 and TRBJ1-1, the complete variable domain is EAGVAQSPRYKIIEKRQSVAFWCNPISGHATLYWYQQILGQGPKLLIQFQNNGVVDDSQLPKDRFSAERLKGVDSTLKIQPAKLEDSAVYLCASSRRRDLEAFFGQGTRLTVV.

The chain is built from TRBV4-1 and TRBJ2-4; no definite D call. V was clipped by 4 bases and J by 0 bases, with 10 bases between them. CDR3 length: 15 amino acids. Germline CDR1 reads MGHRA; CDR2 reads YSYEKL. The CDR3 loop is CASSPLAVAKNIQYF. The CDR3 DNA is TGCGCCAGCAGCCCCCTCGCAGTAGCCAAAAACATTCAGTACTTC.

This chain connects TRBV28 to TRBJ1-1; D is uncertain. With 2 bases removed from V and 7 bases from J, the gap between germline ends came to 14 bases. Germline V gene data show CDR1 as MDHEN and CDR2 as SYDVKM. This CDR3 comprises 14 residues. CDR3 protein: CASSLPVGLGEAFF. DNA for the CDR3: TGTGCCAGCAGTTTACCGGTGGGGTTAGGTGAAGCTTTCTTT.

This clone is deemed medium-sized. The rearrangement joins TRBV18 to TRBJ1-2; 9 bases match TRBD1. The V gene's germline CDR1 is KGHSH and CDR2 LQKENI. This CDR3 spans 15 amino acids. V shed 3 bases and J 5 bases; nucleotides not matched to a gene: 7. In nucleotides, the CDR3 is TGTGCCAGCTCACCCTCGACAGGGGGGGATTATGGCTACACCTTC. Its translation is CASSPSTGGDYGYTF.

The sample holds one count of this clone. J is TRBJ1-1 and V is TRBV28, with 7 bases aligning to TRBD1. The CDR3 sequence is 16 residues long. Germline loops: CDR1 MDHEN, CDR2 SYDVKM. J was trimmed by 0 bases and V by 4 bases; bases with no gene match: 8. CDR3 region: CASSSTGVRMNTEAFF. CDR3 DNA sequence: TGTGCCAGCAGTTCTACAGGGGTCCGGATGAACACTGAAGCTTTCTTT.

The chain is built from TRBV4-2 and TRBJ2-1; TRBD2 aligns across 9 bases. This CDR3 spans 16 amino acids. V shed 0 bases, J shed 7 bases, and the junction held 7 bases outside the gene matches. The germline V gene encodes CDR1 LGHNA and CDR2 YNFKEQ. CDR3 nucleotides: TGTGCCAGCAGCCAAGATCGGGCTAGCGGGGTAAATGAGCAGTTCTTC. It yields the protein CASSQDRASGVNEQFF.

The chain couples TRBV5-4 to TRBJ2-1; tentative D call: TRBD1 (6 bases). The CDR3 sequence is 16 residues long. Germline V gene lookup returns CDR1 SGHNT and CDR2 YYREEE (reference sequence). The V end lost 5 bases, the J end lost 7 bases, and 22 bases lay between the germline ends. The chain's CDR3 is CASRGTPGPTGNEQFF. The CDR3 nucleotides read TGTGCCAGCAGGGGGACACCGGGCCCCACGGGGAATGAGCAGTTCTTC.

This chain uses TRBV29-1 with TRBJ2-6; TRBD1 agrees at 9 bases. Germline CDR1 is SQVTM and CDR2 is ANQGSEA. The CDR3 spans 15 residues. The trim removed 6 bases at V and 1 base at J, leaving 4 bases unmatched. This chain's CDR3 is CSVPDRGSGANVLTF. DNA of the CDR3: TGCAGCGTGCCAGACAGGGGGTCTGGGGCCAACGTCCTGACTTTC.

V usage is TRBV20-1 and J usage is TRBJ1-4; 7 bases map to TRBD1. Germline V gene lookup returns CDR1 DFQATT and CDR2 SNEGSKA (reference sequence). This CDR3 has 14 amino acids. V was pared by 3 bases and J by 6 bases, with 7 bases of the junction left unmatched. CDR3 region: CSASGTAEDEKLFF. DNA of the CDR3: TGCAGTGCTAGTGGGACAGCCGAAGATGAAAAACTGTTTTTT.

In the case of this clone: One end of the junction does not line up with germline, which may come from a read error. The chain links TRBV7-7 to TRBJ2-5; 12 nucleotides agree with TRBD2. The germline V gene has CDR1 SSHAT and CDR2 FNYEAQ (reference sequence). This CDR3 comprises 15 residues. CDR3 protein: CASSPQTSGGETQYF. DNA of the CDR3: TGTGCTAGCAGCCCTCAGACTAGCGGGGGTGAGACCCAGTACTTC.

This clone was seen only a few times. V usage is TRBV5-4 and J usage is TRBJ2-1; 9 positions match TRBD2. J was trimmed by 4 bases and V by 4 bases; bases with no gene match: 9. This CDR3 has 16 amino acids. Germline CDR1 and CDR2: SGHNT and YYREEE (reference sequence). The CDR3 coding sequence is TGTGCCAGCAGCGGGGGAGGACTAGCGAGATACAATGAGCAGTTCTTC. Translating it yields CASSGGGLARYNEQFF.

V usage is TRBV19 and J usage is TRBJ2-4; the match to TRBD2 covers 15 bases. V dropped 5 bases and J dropped 0; count of bases not matched to a gene: 8. The CDR3 consists of 19 residues. Germline V CDR1 and CDR2: LNHDA, SQIVND (reference sequence). CDR3 in amino acids: CASSLRTSGRGSAKNIQYF. The CDR3 DNA follows: TGTGCCAGTAGTCTACGGACTAGCGGGAGGGGATCAGCCAAAAACATTCAGTACTTC.

The gene calls are TRBV3-1 (or the pseudogene TRBV3-2) and TRBJ1-6; 8 bases agree with TRBD1. The CDR3 loop spans 15 amino acids. Trimming removed 6 bases from V and 8 bases from J; junction bases left unmatched: 9. Germline V gene sequence: CDR1 LGHDT, CDR2 YNNKEL (reference sequence). CDR3 loop: CASRETGTGYSPLHF. Written as DNA, the CDR3 is TGTGCCAGCAGGGAGACCGGGACAGGTTATTCACCCCTCCACTTT.

The chain carries TRBV6-5 and TRBJ1-2; TRBD1 might be the D (5 bases). The CDR3 has 15 residues. V lost 7 bases and J 4 bases, leaving 19 bases between the germline ends. From germline, CDR1 is MNHEY and CDR2 SVGAGI. The CDR3 sequence is CASTDGGGGGYGYTF. As DNA, the CDR3 is TGTGCCAGCACCGACGGCGGGGGAGGAGGCTATGGCTACACCTTC.

The rearrangement links TRBV9 to TRBJ2-5; D is unresolved. The V end was cut by 1 base, the J end by 5 bases, with 3 bases between. CDR1 and CDR2 from the germline V gene are SGDLS and YYNGEE. This CDR3 has 11 amino acids. The CDR3 region is CASSVQETQYF. CDR3 sequence (DNA): TGTGCCAGCAGCGTACAGGAGACCCAGTACTTC.